The clone carrying this T cell receptor (beta chain) was seen a few times. Antigen unknown. TCRdb independently ran MiXCR on the 5' RACE reads; one entry per CDR3 protein. In the table there are about 240,000 distinct CDR3 sequences, 9.4% of which are singletons. The sample is drawn from a study of T-cell memory formation after mild COVID-19. Overall study context: Among the donors, TCR clusters were largely specific to each donor.

V dropped 4 bases and J dropped 3 bases, with 16 bases sitting between them. Per the germline V gene, CDR1 is SGHVS and CDR2 is FQNEAQ. The CDR3 is 15 amino acids. Broader study findings: Whereas later expanders leaned CD4+, clones contracting day 15 to 85 showed a balanced CD4/CD8 makeup. Cross-reactive memory appears to have joined, as suggested by some responding clones showing up in pre-infection memory. CD4+ contracting clones were found mainly in CM and EM, and CD8+ ones in EMRA.

Input material: PBMCs or a T cell subset sorted from them (not recorded which). The V and J genes are TRBV7-8 and TRBJ2-7, with D possibly matching TRBD1 (6 bases). This clonotype was sampled from a man aged 18 to 29 who had mild COVID-19 (a few samples of this study predate the infection). Cell type and time point are not known. CDR3 DNA: TGTGCCAGCAGCTCCGTTGGACAGAGATTCTACGAGCAGTACGTC. It yields the protein CASSSVGQRFYEQYV.